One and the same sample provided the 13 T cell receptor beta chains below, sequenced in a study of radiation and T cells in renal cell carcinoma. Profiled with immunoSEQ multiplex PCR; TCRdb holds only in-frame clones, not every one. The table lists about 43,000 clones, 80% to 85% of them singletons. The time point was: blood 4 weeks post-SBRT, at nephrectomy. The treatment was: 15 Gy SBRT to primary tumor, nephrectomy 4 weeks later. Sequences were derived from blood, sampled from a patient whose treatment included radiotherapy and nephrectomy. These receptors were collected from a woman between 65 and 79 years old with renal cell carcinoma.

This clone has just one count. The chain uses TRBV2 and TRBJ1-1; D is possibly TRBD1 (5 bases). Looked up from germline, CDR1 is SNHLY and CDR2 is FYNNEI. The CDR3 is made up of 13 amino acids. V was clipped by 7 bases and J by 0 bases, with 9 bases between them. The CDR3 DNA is TGTGCCAGCAAAACCAGGGTGAACACTGAAGCTTTCTTT. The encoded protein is CASKTRVNTEAFF.

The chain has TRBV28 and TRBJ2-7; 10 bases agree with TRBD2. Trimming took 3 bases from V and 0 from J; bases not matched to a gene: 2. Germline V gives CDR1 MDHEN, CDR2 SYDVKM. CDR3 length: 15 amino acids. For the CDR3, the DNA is TGTGCCAGCAGTTTTGTAGCGGGGGGCTCCTACGAGCAGTACTTC. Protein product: CASSFVAGGSYEQYF.

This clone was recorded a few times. The CDR3 sequence: CASSLVTGGNQPQHF. In DNA form, the CDR3 reads TGTGCCAGCAGTTTAGTGACAGGTGGGAATCAGCCCCAGCATTTT. This sequence joins TRBV27 and TRBJ1-5; D possibly corresponds to TRBD1 (6 bases). V was clipped by 2 bases and J by 4 bases, with 12 bases between them. The CDR3 is 15 amino acids. Germline CDR1 is MNHEY and CDR2 is SMNVEV (reference sequence).

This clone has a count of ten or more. CDR3 residues: CASNRQGAAYEQYF. DNA for the CDR3: TGTGCCAGCAATCGACAGGGTGCGGCCTACGAGCAGTACTTC. The chain has TRBV2 and TRBJ2-7; 7 bases fit TRBD1. The CDR3 length is 14 residues. Germline assignment: CDR1 SNHLY and CDR2 FYNNEI. The junction had 8 bases not matched to a gene; V was cut back by 7 bases and J by 2 bases.

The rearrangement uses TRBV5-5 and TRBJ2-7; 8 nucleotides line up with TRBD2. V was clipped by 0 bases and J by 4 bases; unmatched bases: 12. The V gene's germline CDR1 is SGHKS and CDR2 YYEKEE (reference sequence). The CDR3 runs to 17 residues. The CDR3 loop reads CASSLAVTSGGVYEQYF. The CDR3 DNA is TGTGCCAGCAGCTTGGCCGTAACTAGCGGAGGGGTTTACGAGCAGTACTTC.

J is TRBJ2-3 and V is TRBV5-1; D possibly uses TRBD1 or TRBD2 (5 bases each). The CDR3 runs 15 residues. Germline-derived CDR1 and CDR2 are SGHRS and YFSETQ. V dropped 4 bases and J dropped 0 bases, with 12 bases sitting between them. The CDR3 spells CASSKRDGSTDTQYF. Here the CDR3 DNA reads TGCGCCAGCAGCAAACGGGACGGAAGCACAGATACGCAGTATTTT.

In nucleotides, the CDR3 is TGCGCCAGCAGCACCCGGGGCCTAACCTACGAGCAGTACTTC. Residues: CASSTRGLTYEQYF. The chain couples TRBV5-1 to TRBJ2-7, with D tentatively TRBD1 or TRBD2 (5 bases each). The germline V gene encodes CDR1 SGHRS and CDR2 YFSETQ. The CDR3 runs to 14 residues. The germline V and J ends were trimmed by 4 bases and 2 bases, with 13 bases remaining between them.

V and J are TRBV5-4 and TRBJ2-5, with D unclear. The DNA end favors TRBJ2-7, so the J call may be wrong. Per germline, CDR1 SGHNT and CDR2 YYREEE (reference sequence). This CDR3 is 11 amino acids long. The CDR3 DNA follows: TGTGCCAGCAGCGGACCCTACGAGCAGTACTTC. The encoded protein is CASSGPYEQYF.

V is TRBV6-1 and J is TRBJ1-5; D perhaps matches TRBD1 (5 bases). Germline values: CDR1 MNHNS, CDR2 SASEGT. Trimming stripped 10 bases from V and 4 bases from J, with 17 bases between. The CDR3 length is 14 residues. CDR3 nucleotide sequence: TGTGCCACAGATGGGACGGGAGGGAATCAGCCCCAGCATTTT. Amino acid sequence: CATDGTGGNQPQHF.

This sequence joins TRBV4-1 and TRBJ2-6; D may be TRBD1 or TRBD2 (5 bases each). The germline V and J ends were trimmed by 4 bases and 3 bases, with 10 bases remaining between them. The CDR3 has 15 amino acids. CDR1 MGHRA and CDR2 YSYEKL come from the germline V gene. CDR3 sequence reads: CASSRLGVGANVLTF. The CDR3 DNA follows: TGCGCCAGCAGCCGGTTGGGGGTTGGGGCCAACGTCCTGACTTTC.

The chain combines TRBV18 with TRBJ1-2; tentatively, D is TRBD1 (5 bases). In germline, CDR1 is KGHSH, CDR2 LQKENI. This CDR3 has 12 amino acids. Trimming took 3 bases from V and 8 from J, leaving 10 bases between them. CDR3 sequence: CASSPQGWGYTF. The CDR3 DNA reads TGTGCCAGCTCACCCCAGGGATGGGGCTACACCTTC.

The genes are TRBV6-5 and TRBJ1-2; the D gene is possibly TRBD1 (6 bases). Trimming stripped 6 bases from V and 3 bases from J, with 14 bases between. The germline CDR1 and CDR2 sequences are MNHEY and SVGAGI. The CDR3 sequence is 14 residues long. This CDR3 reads CASSPADSYYGYTF. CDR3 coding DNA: TGTGCCAGCAGCCCTGCGGACAGTTACTATGGCTACACCTTC.

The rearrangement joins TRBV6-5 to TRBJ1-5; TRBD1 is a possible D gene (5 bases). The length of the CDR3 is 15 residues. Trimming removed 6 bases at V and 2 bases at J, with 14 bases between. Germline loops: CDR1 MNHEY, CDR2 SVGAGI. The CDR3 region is CASRSGGAGNQPQHF. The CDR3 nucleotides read TGTGCCAGCAGGTCAGGTGGGGCGGGCAATCAGCCCCAGCATTTT.